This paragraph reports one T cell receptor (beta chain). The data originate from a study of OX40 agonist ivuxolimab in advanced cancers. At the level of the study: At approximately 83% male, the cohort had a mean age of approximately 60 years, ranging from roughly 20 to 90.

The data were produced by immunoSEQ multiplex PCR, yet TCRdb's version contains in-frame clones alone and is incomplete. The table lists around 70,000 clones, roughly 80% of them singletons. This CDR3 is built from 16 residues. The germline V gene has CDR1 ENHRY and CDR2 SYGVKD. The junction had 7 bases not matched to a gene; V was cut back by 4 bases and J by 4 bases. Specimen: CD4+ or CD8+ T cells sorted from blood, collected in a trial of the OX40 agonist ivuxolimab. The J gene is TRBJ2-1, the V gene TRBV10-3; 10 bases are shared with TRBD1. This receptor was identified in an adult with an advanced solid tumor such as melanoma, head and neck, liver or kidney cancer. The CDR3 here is CAISVPMDRGYNEQFF. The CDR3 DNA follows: TGTGCCATCAGTGTTCCCATGGACAGGGGGTACAATGAGCAGTTCTTC.